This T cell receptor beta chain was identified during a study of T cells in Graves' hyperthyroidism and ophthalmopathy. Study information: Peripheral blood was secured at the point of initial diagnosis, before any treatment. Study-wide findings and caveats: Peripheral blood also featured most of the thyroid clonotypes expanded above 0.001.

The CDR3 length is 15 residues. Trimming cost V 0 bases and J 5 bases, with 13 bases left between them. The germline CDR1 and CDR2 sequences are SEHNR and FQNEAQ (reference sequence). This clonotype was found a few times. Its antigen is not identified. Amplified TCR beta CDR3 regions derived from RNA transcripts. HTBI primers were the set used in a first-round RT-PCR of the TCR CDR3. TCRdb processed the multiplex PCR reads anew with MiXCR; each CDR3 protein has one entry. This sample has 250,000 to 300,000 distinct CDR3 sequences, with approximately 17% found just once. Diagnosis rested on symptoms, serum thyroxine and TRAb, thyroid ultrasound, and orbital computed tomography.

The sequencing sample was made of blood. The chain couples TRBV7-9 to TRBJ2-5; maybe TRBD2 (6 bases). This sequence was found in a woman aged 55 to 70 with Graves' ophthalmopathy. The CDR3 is CASSLARGADETQYF. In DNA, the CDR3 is TGTGCCAGCAGCTTAGCGCGCGGGGCCGACGAGACCCAGTACTTC.